This T cell receptor beta chain was recorded in a study of T-cell memory formation after mild COVID-19. Study results and caveats: The pre-infection memory compartment contained some responding clones, suggesting cross-reactive memory joined. CD4/CD8 balance characterized clones contracting day 15 to 85, and CD4+ skew characterized later expanders.

TCRdb recomputed calls from the 5' RACE reads with MiXCR, one row per CDR3 protein. This sample has roughly 86,000 distinct CDR3 sequences, with approximately 13% found just once. CDR3 length equals 16 residues. V dropped 0 bases and J dropped 4; count of bases not matched to a gene: 4. The germline V gene encodes CDR1 LGHDT and CDR2 YNNKEL (reference sequence). This clonotype was observed a few times. Its target is unknown. This TCR was sampled from an adult woman who had mild COVID-19 (a few samples of this study predate the infection). Cell type and time point are not known. The sample was PBMCs or a T cell subset sorted from them (not recorded which). This chain uses TRBV3-1 with TRBJ2-1, with TRBD1 identical over 9 bases. The CDR3 sequence: CASSQDIGQGYNEQFF. Written as DNA, the CDR3 is TGTGCCAGCAGCCAAGATATAGGACAGGGGTACAATGAGCAGTTCTTC.